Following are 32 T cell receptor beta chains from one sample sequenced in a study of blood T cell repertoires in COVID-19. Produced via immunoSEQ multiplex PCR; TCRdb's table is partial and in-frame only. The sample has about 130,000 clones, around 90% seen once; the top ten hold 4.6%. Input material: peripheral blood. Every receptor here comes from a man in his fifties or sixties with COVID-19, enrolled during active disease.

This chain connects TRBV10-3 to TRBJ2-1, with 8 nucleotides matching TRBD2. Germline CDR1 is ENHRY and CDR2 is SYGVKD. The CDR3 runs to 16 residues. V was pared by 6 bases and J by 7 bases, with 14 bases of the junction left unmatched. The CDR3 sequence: CAISEGTGLGRNEQFF. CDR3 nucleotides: TGTGCCATCAGCGAGGGAACGGGACTAGGGCGGAATGAGCAGTTCTTC.

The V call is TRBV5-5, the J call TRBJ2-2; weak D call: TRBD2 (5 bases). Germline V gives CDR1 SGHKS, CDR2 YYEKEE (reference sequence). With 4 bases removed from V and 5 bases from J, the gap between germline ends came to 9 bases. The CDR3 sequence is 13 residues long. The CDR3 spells CASSPVATGELFF. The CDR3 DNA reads TGTGCCAGCAGCCCTGTAGCGACCGGGGAGCTGTTTTTT.

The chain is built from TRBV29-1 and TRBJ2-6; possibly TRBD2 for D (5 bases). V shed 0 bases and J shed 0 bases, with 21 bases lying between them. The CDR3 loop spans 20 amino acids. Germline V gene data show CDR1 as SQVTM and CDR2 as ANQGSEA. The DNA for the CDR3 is TGCAGCGTTGAAGAGGGCTGGAGGTCCGACTTTAGCTCTGGGGCCAACGTCCTGACTTTC. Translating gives CSVEEGWRSDFSSGANVLTF.

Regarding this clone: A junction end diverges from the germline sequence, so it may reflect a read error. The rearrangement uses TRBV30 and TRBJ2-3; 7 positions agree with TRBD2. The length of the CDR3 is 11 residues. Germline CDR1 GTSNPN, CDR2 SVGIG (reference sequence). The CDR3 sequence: CAWSVHGGGRF. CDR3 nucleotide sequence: TGTGCCTGGAGTGTACACGGGGGAGGGCGATTT.

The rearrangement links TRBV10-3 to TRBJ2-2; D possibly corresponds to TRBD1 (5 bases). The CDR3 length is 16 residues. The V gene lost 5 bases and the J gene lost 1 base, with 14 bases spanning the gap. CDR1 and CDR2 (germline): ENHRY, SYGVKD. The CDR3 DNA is TGTGCCATCAGTCCAATGGGGCCAGGGAACACCGGGGAGCTGTTTTTT. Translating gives CAISPMGPGNTGELFF.

The CDR3 DNA sequence: TGTGCCATCAGTGAAAGGACAGGGGCTTGGGGCTACACCTTC. As protein: CAISERTGAWGYTF. This chain connects TRBV10-3 to TRBJ1-2, with 9 bases identical to TRBD1. Germline V gives CDR1 ENHRY, CDR2 SYGVKD. This CDR3 comprises 14 residues. V was pared by 3 bases and J by 8 bases, with 7 bases of the junction left unmatched.

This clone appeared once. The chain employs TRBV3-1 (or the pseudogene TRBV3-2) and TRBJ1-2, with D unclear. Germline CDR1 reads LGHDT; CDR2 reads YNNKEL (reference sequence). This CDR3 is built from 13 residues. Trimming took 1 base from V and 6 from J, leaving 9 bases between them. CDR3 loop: CASSQATGDGYTF. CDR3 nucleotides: TGTGCCAGCAGCCAAGCTACCGGGGATGGCTACACCTTC.

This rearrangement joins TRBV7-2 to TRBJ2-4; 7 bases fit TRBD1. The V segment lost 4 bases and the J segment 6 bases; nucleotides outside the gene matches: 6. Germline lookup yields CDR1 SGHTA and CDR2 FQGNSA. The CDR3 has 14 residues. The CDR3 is CASSWSTGPNIQYF. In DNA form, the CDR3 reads TGTGCCAGCAGCTGGTCGACAGGGCCAAACATTCAGTACTTC.

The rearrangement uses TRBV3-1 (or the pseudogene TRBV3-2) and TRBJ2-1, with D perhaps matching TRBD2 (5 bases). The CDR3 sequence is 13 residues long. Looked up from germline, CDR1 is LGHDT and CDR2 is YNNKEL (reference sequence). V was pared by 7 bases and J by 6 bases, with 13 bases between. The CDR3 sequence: CASTPLGSNEQFF. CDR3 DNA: TGTGCCAGCACCCCCCTAGGGAGCAATGAGCAGTTCTTC.

The CDR3 spells CASSLEGRGLWGYTF. CDR3 nucleotides: TGCGCCAGCAGCTTGGAGGGCAGGGGCCTCTGGGGCTACACCTTC. The genes are TRBV5-1 and TRBJ1-2, with D possibly TRBD1 on 6 matching bases. CDR1 is SGHRS, CDR2 YFSETQ, per germline. The V gene lost 0 bases and the J gene lost 8 bases, with 17 bases spanning the gap. The CDR3 has 15 amino acids.

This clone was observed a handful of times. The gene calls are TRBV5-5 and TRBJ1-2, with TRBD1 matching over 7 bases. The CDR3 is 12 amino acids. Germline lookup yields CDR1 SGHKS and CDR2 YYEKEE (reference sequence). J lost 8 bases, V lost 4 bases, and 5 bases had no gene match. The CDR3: CASSPDRQGYTF. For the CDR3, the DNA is TGTGCCAGCAGCCCGGACAGGCAGGGCTACACCTTC.

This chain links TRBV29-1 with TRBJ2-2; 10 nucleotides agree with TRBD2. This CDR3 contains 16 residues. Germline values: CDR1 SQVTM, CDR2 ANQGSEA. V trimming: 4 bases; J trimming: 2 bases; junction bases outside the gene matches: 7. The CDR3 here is CSVGGPSGRNTGELFF. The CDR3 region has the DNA TGCAGCGTTGGAGGCCCTAGCGGGAGAAACACCGGGGAGCTGTTTTTT.

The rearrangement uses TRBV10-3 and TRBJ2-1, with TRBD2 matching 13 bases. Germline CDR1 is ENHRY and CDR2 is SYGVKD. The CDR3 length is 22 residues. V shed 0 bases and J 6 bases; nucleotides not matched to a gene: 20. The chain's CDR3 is CAISESNIVSGLAGVIGNEQFF. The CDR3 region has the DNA TGTGCCATCAGTGAGTCCAACATCGTTTCCGGACTAGCGGGAGTAATCGGCAATGAGCAGTTCTTC.

As DNA, the CDR3 is TGTGCCAGCAGTGAACAACTAGCGGGAGATGGATCTTGGAAGTTCTTC. Translated: CASSEQLAGDGSWKFF. The chain links TRBV6-1 to TRBJ2-1, with 11 bases that match TRBD2. CDR3 length: 16 residues. After removal of 2 bases from V and 14 bases from J, the junction contained 14 bases not matched to a gene. Germline CDR1 is MNHNS and CDR2 is SASEGT.

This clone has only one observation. CDR3 nucleotide sequence: TGTGCCAGCAGTGAAGCGGCGGACAGCCAGCCCCAGCATTTT. This encodes CASSEAADSQPQHF. The genes are TRBV6-1 and TRBJ1-5; D is perhaps TRBD1 (6 bases). From germline, CDR1 is MNHNS and CDR2 SASEGT. The V end was cut by 0 bases, the J end by 7 bases, with 10 bases between. The CDR3 has 14 amino acids.

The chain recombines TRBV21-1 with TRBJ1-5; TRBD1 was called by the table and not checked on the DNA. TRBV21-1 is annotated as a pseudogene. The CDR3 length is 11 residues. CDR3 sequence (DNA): TGTGCCACCTGGGACAGACAGCCCCAGCATTTT. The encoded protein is CATWDRQPQHF.

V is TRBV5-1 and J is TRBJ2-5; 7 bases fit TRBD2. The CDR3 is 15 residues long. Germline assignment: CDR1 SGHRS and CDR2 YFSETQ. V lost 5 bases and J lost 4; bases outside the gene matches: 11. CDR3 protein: CASSAAGDWGETQYF. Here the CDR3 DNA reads TGCGCCAGCAGTGCCGCGGGGGATTGGGGAGAGACCCAGTACTTC.

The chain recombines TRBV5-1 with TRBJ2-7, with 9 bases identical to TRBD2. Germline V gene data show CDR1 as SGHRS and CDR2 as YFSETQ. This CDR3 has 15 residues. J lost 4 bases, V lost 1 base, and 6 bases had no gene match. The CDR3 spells CASSLLASGKYEQYF. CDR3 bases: TGCGCCAGCAGCTTGTTGGCTAGCGGGAAATACGAGCAGTACTTC.

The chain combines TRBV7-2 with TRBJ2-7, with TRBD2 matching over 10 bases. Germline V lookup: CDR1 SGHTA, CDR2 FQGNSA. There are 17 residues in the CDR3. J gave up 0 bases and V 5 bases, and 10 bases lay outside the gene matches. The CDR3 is CASSLRLAGESSYEQYF. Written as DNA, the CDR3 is TGTGCCAGCAGCCTTCGTCTAGCGGGGGAGAGCTCCTACGAGCAGTACTTC.

CDR3 nucleotide sequence: TGTGCCAGCTCACCGCCGGGACAGGGGGCGCGGGCTAATGAAAAACTGTTTTTT. Amino acid sequence: CASSPPGQGARANEKLFF. The J gene is TRBJ1-4, the V gene TRBV18; 12 nucleotides agree with TRBD1. Germline-derived CDR1 and CDR2 are KGHSH and LQKENI. Unmatched junction bases numbered 8, after V lost 3 bases and J lost 3 bases. The CDR3 consists of 18 residues.

CDR3 sequence: CASSFGEAGELFF. Written as DNA, the CDR3 is TGCGCCAGCAGCTTCGGGGAAGCCGGGGAGCTGTTTTTT. This chain uses TRBV5-1 with TRBJ2-2; possible D gene TRBD2, 5 bases. The germline V gene encodes CDR1 SGHRS and CDR2 YFSETQ. V dropped 2 bases and J dropped 6 bases, with 8 bases sitting between them. There are 13 residues in the CDR3. The full variable domain, completed using reference TRBV5-1 and TRBJ2-2, is KAGVTQTPRYLIKTRGQQVTLSCSPISGHRSVSWYQQTPGQGLQFLFEYFSETQRNKGNFPGRFSGRQFSNSRSEMNVSTLELGDSALYLCASSFGEAGELFFGEGSRLTVL.

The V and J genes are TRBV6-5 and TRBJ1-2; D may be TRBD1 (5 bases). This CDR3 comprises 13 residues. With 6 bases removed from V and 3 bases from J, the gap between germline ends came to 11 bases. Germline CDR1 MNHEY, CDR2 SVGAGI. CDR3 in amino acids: CASSQQDDYGYTF. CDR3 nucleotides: TGTGCCAGCAGCCAACAGGACGACTATGGCTACACCTTC.

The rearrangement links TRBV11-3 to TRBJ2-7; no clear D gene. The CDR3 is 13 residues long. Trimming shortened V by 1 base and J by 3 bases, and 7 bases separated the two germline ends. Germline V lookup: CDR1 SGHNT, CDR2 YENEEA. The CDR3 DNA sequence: TGTGCCAGCAGCTTAGCCCAGAACTACGAGCAGTACTTC. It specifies CASSLAQNYEQYF.

The CDR3 loop reads CASGRSGSRTQYF. For the CDR3, the DNA is TGTGCTAGTGGTCGGAGTGGTTCCAGGACCCAGTACTTC. V gene TRBV12-5 combines with J gene TRBJ2-5; D is undetermined. Germline lookup yields CDR1 LGHNT and CDR2 FRNRAP. Trimming removed 5 bases from V and 7 bases from J, with 14 bases in between. The CDR3 extends over 13 amino acids.

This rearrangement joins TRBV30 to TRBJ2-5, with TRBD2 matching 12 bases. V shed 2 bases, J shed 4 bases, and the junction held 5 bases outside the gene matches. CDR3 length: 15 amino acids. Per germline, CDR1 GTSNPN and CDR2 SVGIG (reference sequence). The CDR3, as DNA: TGTGCCTGGAGTCCGACTAGCGGGAGAGCAGAGACCCAGTACTTC. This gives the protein CAWSPTSGRAETQYF.

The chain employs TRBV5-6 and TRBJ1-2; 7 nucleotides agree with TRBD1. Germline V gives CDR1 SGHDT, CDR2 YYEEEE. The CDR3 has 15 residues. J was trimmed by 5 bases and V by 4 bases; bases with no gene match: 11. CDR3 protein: CASSRRDSGGYGYTF. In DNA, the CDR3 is TGTGCCAGCAGCAGAAGGGACAGCGGAGGGTATGGCTACACCTTC. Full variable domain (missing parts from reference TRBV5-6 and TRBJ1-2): DAGVTQSPTHLIKTRGQQVTLRCSPKSGHDTVSWYQQALGQGPQFIFQYYEEEERQRGNFPDRFSGHQFPNYSSELNVNALLLGDSALYLCASSRRDSGGYGYTFGSGTRLTVV.

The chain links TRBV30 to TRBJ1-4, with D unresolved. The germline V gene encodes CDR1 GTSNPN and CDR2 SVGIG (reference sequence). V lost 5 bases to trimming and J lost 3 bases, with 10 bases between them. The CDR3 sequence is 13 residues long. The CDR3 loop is CAWGESPNEKLFF. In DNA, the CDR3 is TGTGCCTGGGGGGAGTCACCTAATGAAAAACTGTTTTTT.

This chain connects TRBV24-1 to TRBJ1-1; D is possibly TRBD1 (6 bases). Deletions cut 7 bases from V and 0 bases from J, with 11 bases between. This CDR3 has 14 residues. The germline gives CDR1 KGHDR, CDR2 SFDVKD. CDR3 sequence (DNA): TGTGCCACCAGATCGGGACAAGTGAACACTGAAGCTTTCTTT. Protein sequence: CATRSGQVNTEAFF.

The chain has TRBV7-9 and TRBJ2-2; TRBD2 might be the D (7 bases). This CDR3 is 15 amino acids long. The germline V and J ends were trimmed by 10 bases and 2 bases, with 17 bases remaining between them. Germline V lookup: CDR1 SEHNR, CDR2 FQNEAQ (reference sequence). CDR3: CATPGGGLNTGELFF. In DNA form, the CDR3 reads TGTGCCACTCCGGGGGGCGGACTTAACACCGGGGAGCTGTTTTTT.

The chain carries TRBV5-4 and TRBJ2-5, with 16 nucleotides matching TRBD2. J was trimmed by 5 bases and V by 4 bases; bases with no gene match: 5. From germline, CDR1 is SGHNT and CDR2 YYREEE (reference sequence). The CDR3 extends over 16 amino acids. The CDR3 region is CASSPGLAGGSETQYF. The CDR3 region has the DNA TGTGCCAGCAGCCCGGGACTAGCGGGAGGGAGCGAGACCCAGTACTTC.

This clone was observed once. CDR3 sequence: CASSTSQGARSNQPQHF. The CDR3 nucleotides are TGTGCCAGCAGCACGTCACAGGGGGCCAGGAGCAATCAGCCCCAGCATTTT. The V call is TRBV7-8, the J call TRBJ1-5; 9 bases align to TRBD1. CDR1 is SGHVS, CDR2 FQNEAQ, per germline. CDR3 length equals 17 residues. The trim removed 5 bases at V and 1 base at J, leaving 9 bases unmatched.

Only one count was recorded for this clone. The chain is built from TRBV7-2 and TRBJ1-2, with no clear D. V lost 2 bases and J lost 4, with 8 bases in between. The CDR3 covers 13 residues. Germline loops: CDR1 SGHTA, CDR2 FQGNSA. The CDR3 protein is CASSLNWAYGYTF. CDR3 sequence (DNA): TGTGCCAGCAGCTTAAATTGGGCCTATGGCTACACCTTC. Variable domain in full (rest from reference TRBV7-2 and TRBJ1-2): GAGVSQSPSNKVTEKGKDVELRCDPISGHTALYWYRQSLGQGLEFLIYFQGNSAPDKSGLPSDRFSAERTGGSVSTLTIQRTQQEDSAVYLCASSLNWAYGYTFGSGTRLTVV.